This TCR beta chain originates from a study of CD8 T cells in Susac syndrome. Findings of the study overall: Regarding the TCR sequencing and HLA analysis, the study admitted that a relatively small number of individuals were involved.

RNA, at about 0.45 to 1 ug, was reverse transcribed with random hexamers. TCRdb reprocessed the immunoSEQ multiplex PCR reads with MiXCR, giving one entry per CDR3 protein. This table has 230,000 or so distinct CDR3 sequences, 95% appearing once. As to this clonotype: What it recognizes is unknown.

The multiple sclerosis controls were treatment-naive patients affected by stable or active relapsing-remitting disease. Sequencing used CD4+ T cells from PBMCs. This clonotype originated in a human donor with multiple sclerosis.

In DNA, the CDR3 is TGTGCCAGCAGTGGACTTAGCGTGAACACCGGGGAGCTGTTTTTT. Translating gives CASSGLSVNTGELFF. The gene calls are TRBV25-1 and TRBJ2-2, with a weak D call TRBD2 (5 bases). V was pared by 4 bases and J by 1 base, with 10 bases between. CDR3 size: 15 residues. The germline V gene has CDR1 MGHDK and CDR2 SYGVNS.